This TCR beta chain is from a study of T-cell reconstitution after alpha-beta-depleted transplantation in children. Study conclusions and caveats: T-cell counts and diversity were attributed mostly to newly produced T cells one year after transplant. Reports say that about two months after transplant, the alpha-beta T cells came out of several hundred graft clones that had expanded.

The CDR3 is made up of 14 amino acids. Germline CDR1 is DFQATT and CDR2 is SNEGSKA (reference sequence). With 5 bases removed from V and 2 bases from J, the gap between germline ends came to 12 bases. On this clonotype: Its target is unknown.

The TCRbeta library was prepared with unique molecular identifiers. One entry per CDR3 protein, called by TCRdb with MiXCR from the PCR reads. The sample shows a few hundred thousand distinct CDR3 sequences, roughly a quarter of them seen only once. This receptor was obtained from a female patient aged 2-10 years who had a stem cell transplant for congenital amegakaryocytic thrombocytopenia, so the T cells may come from the graft donor. The chain has TRBV20-1 and TRBJ1-4; D uncertain. The sample was PBMCs, mostly from graft donor cells, taken 360 days after TCRalphabeta/CD19-depleted stem cell transplant. In nucleotides, the CDR3 is TGCAGTGCTCATCCGGGGTTCACTAATGAAAAACTGTTTTTT. Protein: CSAHPGFTNEKLFF.